This T cell receptor (beta chain) originates from a study of blood T cell repertoires in COVID-19. V was clipped by 4 bases and J by 5 bases; unmatched bases: 4. The CDR3 sequence is 12 residues long. Germline loops: CDR1 SQVTM, CDR2 ANQGSEA. Original data processing: Cell counts per sample came from amplifying reference gene primers. Repertoires were generated with immunoSEQ multiplex PCR, while TCRdb's copy carries only in-frame clones and drops some. That table supplies the V and J calls and clone size; D and trimming were determined from the DNA. The repertoire includes tens of thousands of clones, around 80% of them detected once, and around 19% sits in the top ten.

The sample was peripheral blood. This chain links TRBV29-1 with TRBJ2-7; 8 positions match TRBD1. The receptor comes from a human donor in a cohort sampled during active COVID-19. CDR3 sequence reads: CSVVQGADEQYF. The CDR3 region has the DNA TGCAGCGTTGTTCAGGGGGCAGACGAGCAGTACTTC.